Below are 25 T cell receptor beta chains sequenced from a single sample in a study of T cell repertoires in cytomegalovirus infection. Each CDR3 protein gets one entry after TCRdb re-called the reads with MiXCR. The data contain some 150,000 distinct CDR3 sequences, about 6% of them singletons. The sequenced sample consisted of PBMCs. The receptors were sampled from a human donor in good health (CMV status not recorded). Some clones in this sample may be carry-over from other donors' samples.

This clonotype was observed many times. The chain has TRBV19 and TRBJ1-1; D gene ambiguous. There are 14 residues in the CDR3. V shed 7 bases and J shed 0 bases, with 12 bases lying between them. Germline loops: CDR1 LNHDA, CDR2 SQIVND (reference sequence). CDR3 nucleotide sequence: TGTGCCAGTAAGGAGAGCACACTGAACACTGAAGCTTTCTTT. This sequence encodes CASKESTLNTEAFF.

By share of the sample, this clonotype is medium-sized. V is TRBV7-2 and J is TRBJ1-6; no clear D. CDR3 length: 16 amino acids. The germline V gene has CDR1 SGHTA and CDR2 FQGNSA. The V and J ends lost 1 base and 7 bases respectively, with 14 bases between them. DNA of the CDR3: TGTGCCAGCAGCTTAGAGATGGGGATGAGGAATTCACCCCTCCACTTT. Residues: CASSLEMGMRNSPLHF.

This clonotype was observed many times. The genes are TRBV7-2 and TRBJ2-7; D perhaps matches TRBD1 (5 bases). Trimming removed 2 bases at V and 2 bases at J, with 10 bases between. In germline, CDR1 is SGHTA, CDR2 FQGNSA. The CDR3 sequence is 14 residues long. The CDR3, as DNA: TGTGCCAGCAGCTTACGCAGGGATACCTACGAGCAGTACTTC. Its translation is CASSLRRDTYEQYF.

The chain has TRBV28 and TRBJ1-2; the D is unclear. Germline V lookup: CDR1 MDHEN, CDR2 SYDVKM. V was pared by 3 bases and J by 1 base, with 12 bases between. The CDR3 runs 15 residues. The CDR3 spells CASSFNGIFNYGYTF. The CDR3 DNA sequence: TGTGCCAGCAGTTTTAATGGGATTTTTAACTATGGCTACACCTTC.

The J gene is TRBJ1-1, the V gene TRBV7-4; maybe TRBD1 (5 bases). The germline CDR1 and CDR2 sequences are SGHVT and SQSDAQ. Trimming took 3 bases from V and 5 from J, leaving 13 bases between them. The CDR3 contains 14 residues. This chain's CDR3 is CASSFPGGGTEAFF. Written as DNA, the CDR3 is TGTGCCAGCAGCTTCCCGGGGGGAGGGACTGAAGCTTTCTTT.

This clonotype was recorded many times. The chain employs TRBV11-2 and TRBJ1-1, with a weak D call TRBD1 (5 bases). Germline CDR1 reads SGHAT; CDR2 reads FQNNGV. This CDR3 has 14 residues. V gave up 4 bases and J gave up 4 bases, with 13 bases separating them. The CDR3 nucleotides read TGTGCCAGCAGCTCCTTCCAGGGCGGCACTGAAGCTTTCTTT. Translating gives CASSSFQGGTEAFF. The complete variable domain, with remaining parts taken from reference TRBV11-2 and TRBJ1-1, reads EAGVAQSPRYKIIEKRQSVAFWCNPISGHATLYWYQQILGQGPKLLIQFQNNGVVDDSQLPKDRFSAERLKGVDSTLKIQPAKLEDSAVYLCASSSFQGGTEAFFGQGTRLTVV.

In this sample, this clonotype turned up many times. The gene calls are TRBV10-2 and TRBJ1-6; possibly TRBD1 for D (6 bases). The CDR3 is made up of 13 amino acids. From germline, CDR1 is WSHSY and CDR2 SAAADI. The germline V and J ends were trimmed by 8 bases and 9 bases, with 14 bases remaining between them. The CDR3 protein is CASSQQGSSPLHF. The CDR3 DNA is TGCGCCAGCTCACAACAGGGAAGTTCACCCCTCCACTTT.

This clonotype was found a few times. The gene calls are TRBV7-3 and TRBJ1-1, with no clear D. CDR1 and CDR2 from the germline V gene are SGHTA and FQGTGA. V shed 6 bases and J shed 5 bases, with 13 bases lying between them. The CDR3 is 13 residues long. Here the CDR3 DNA reads TGTGCCAGCAGGCGGGAATCGTGGACTGAAGCTTTCTTT. Encoded protein: CASRRESWTEAFF.

The table lists this clonotype with a few counts. V is TRBV20-1 and J is TRBJ1-2; D may be TRBD1 (5 bases). V was cut by 6 bases and J by 8 bases, with 22 bases left in between. The V gene's germline CDR1 is DFQATT and CDR2 SNEGSKA (reference sequence). The CDR3 sequence is 14 residues long. The CDR3 DNA follows: TGCAGTGCCAACCCCCCTGGGGGAGCGTACGGCTACACCTTC. The encoded protein is CSANPPGGAYGYTF.

The chain couples TRBV10-3 to TRBJ1-5, with D tentatively TRBD1 (5 bases). In germline, CDR1 is ENHRY, CDR2 SYGVKD. This CDR3 is 16 amino acids long. V dropped 10 bases and J dropped 0 bases, with 19 bases sitting between them. CDR3 DNA sequence: TGTGCCACCGCCGGGACGCTGGGGTTTAGCAATCAGCCCCAGCATTTT. Translating it yields CATAGTLGFSNQPQHF.

At least ten counts were recorded for this clonotype. This rearrangement joins TRBV7-8 to TRBJ2-2; D gene uncertain. Germline lookup yields CDR1 SGHVS and CDR2 FQNEAQ. The germline V and J ends were trimmed by 0 bases and 7 bases, with 3 bases remaining between them. This CDR3 spans 12 amino acids. The CDR3, as DNA: TGTGCCAGCAGCTTAGCCGGCGGGGAGCTGTTTTTT. Translation gives CASSLAGGELFF.

This clonotype was recorded a few times. This rearrangement joins TRBV2 to TRBJ1-3, with 8 bases aligning to TRBD1. The CDR3 sequence is 17 residues long. The trim removed 4 bases at V and 3 bases at J, leaving 11 bases unmatched. Per the germline V gene, CDR1 is SNHLY and CDR2 is FYNNEI. CDR3 amino acids: CASSGTSDREGGNTIYF. DNA of the CDR3: TGTGCCAGCAGTGGCACCTCGGACAGGGAAGGTGGAAACACCATATATTTT.

This clonotype has at least ten counts. This sequence joins TRBV7-6 and TRBJ1-5, with TRBD1 as a possible D gene (6 bases). The CDR3 contains 14 residues. The V and J ends lost 6 bases and 3 bases respectively, with 12 bases between them. Germline CDR1 reads SGHVS; CDR2 reads FNYEAQ. The CDR3: CASSRGSNNQPQHF. In nucleotides, the CDR3 is TGTGCCAGCAGTAGGGGGAGTAACAATCAGCCCCAGCATTTT. The whole variable domain, remainder taken from reference TRBV7-6 and TRBJ1-5, is GAGVSQSPRYKVTKRGQDVALRCDPISGHVSLYWYRQALGQGPEFLTYFNYEAQQDKSGLPNDRFSAERPEGSISTLTIQRTEQRDSAMYRCASSRGSNNQPQHFGDGTRLSIL.

The sample holds many counts of this clonotype. The V gene is TRBV7-2, the J gene TRBJ1-1, with D possibly TRBD1 on 5 matching bases. Germline loops: CDR1 SGHTA, CDR2 FQGNSA. This CDR3 has 13 residues. Trimming took 6 bases from V and 6 from J, leaving 14 bases between them. The CDR3, as DNA: TGTGCCAGCAGATCTGGGGGGGAGTCTGAAGCTTTCTTT. Translating gives CASRSGGESEAFF.

In its sample, this clonotype was seen a few times. The V gene is TRBV5-1, the J gene TRBJ2-7, with 9 bases lining up with TRBD1. Germline values: CDR1 SGHRS, CDR2 YFSETQ. V trimming: 0 bases; J trimming: 3 bases; junction bases outside the gene matches: 13. This CDR3 has 18 amino acids. The CDR3: CASSLVPGTGTPVYEQYF. Written as DNA, the CDR3 is TGCGCCAGCAGCTTGGTCCCCGGGACAGGGACTCCCGTCTACGAGCAGTACTTC.

This clonotype was seen many times. The chain links TRBV6-2 or TRBV6-3 to TRBJ2-6; TRBD1 might be the D (5 bases). CDR3 length: 14 residues. From germline, CDR1 is MNHEY and CDR2 SVGEGT. V was clipped by 8 bases and J by 4 bases, with 12 bases between them. CDR3 amino acids: CASGHLTGANVLTF. CDR3 sequence (DNA): TGTGCCAGCGGACATCTAACCGGGGCCAACGTCCTGACTTTC.

This sequence joins TRBV7-3 and TRBJ1-1; no clear D. The CDR3 is made up of 15 amino acids. V was cut by 2 bases and J by 2 bases, with 12 bases left in between. CDR1 is SGHTA, CDR2 FQGTGA, per germline. This chain's CDR3 is CASSLDGLSNTEAFF. CDR3 DNA: TGTGCCAGCAGCTTAGATGGCCTAAGCAACACTGAAGCTTTCTTT.

This clonotype was seen at least ten times. The gene calls are TRBV5-6 and TRBJ2-6; D not certain. Germline CDR1 is SGHDT and CDR2 is YYEEEE. This CDR3 is 16 amino acids long. Between the trimmed V and J ends, which lost 4 bases and 3 bases, there was a span of 14 bases. CDR3 in amino acids: CASSLVGYGGANVLTF. The CDR3 nucleotides read TGTGCCAGCAGCCTCGTCGGCTATGGTGGGGCCAACGTCCTGACTTTC.

There are many counts of this clonotype. This chain connects TRBV6-6 to TRBJ2-1, with D possibly matching TRBD2 (6 bases). Trimming took off 0 bases at V and 5 bases at J, with 11 bases between the two ends. Germline CDR1 reads MNHNY; CDR2 reads SVGAGI (reference sequence). There are 15 residues in the CDR3. In DNA form, the CDR3 reads TGTGCCAGCAGTTACTCAGGAGGGACCCACAATGAGCAGTTCTTC. It encodes CASSYSGGTHNEQFF.

There are a few counts of this clonotype. The chain combines TRBV15 with TRBJ1-1; 7 bases map to TRBD1. Unmatched junction bases numbered 6, after V lost 4 bases and J lost 4 bases. The CDR3 contains 14 residues. Germline lookup yields CDR1 LNHNV and CDR2 YYDKDF (reference sequence). The CDR3 DNA reads as TGTGCCACCAGCATGACAGGGTCGGGCACTGAAGCTTTCTTT. Protein: CATSMTGSGTEAFF.

This clonotype appeared a few times. This chain joins TRBV18 and TRBJ1-2; D is ambiguous. Germline-derived CDR1 and CDR2 are KGHSH and LQKENI. The germline V and J ends were trimmed by 3 bases and 2 bases, with 19 bases remaining between them. This CDR3 has 17 amino acids. For the CDR3, the DNA is TGTGCCAGCTCACCTTTTTCTAACGTGGAGGTGAACTATGGCTACACCTTC. Translating it yields CASSPFSNVEVNYGYTF.

Ten or more counts support this clonotype. V and J are TRBV29-1 and TRBJ2-7; D is possibly TRBD1 or TRBD2 (5 bases each). CDR3 length: 13 amino acids. Trimming removed 7 bases from V and 5 bases from J, with 18 bases in between. CDR1 and CDR2 from the germline V gene are SQVTM and ANQGSEA. The CDR3 DNA is TGCAGCGCCACGGGACCGGCGGTGGACGAGCAGTACTTC. Protein: CSATGPAVDEQYF.

Ten or more counts support this clonotype. The rearrangement uses TRBV7-2 and TRBJ1-6; D possibly corresponds to TRBD1 (6 bases). The V and J ends lost 5 bases and 4 bases respectively, with 12 bases between them. This CDR3 comprises 15 residues. Germline assignment: CDR1 SGHTA and CDR2 FQGNSA. CDR3 residues: CASSPRQAYNSPLHF. The CDR3 DNA follows: TGTGCCAGCAGCCCCCGACAGGCTTATAATTCACCCCTCCACTTT. The full variable domain, rest sourced from reference TRBV7-2 and TRBJ1-6, is GAGVSQSPSNKVTEKGKDVELRCDPISGHTALYWYRQSLGQGLEFLIYFQGNSAPDKSGLPSDRFSAERTGGSVSTLTIQRTQQEDSAVYLCASSPRQAYNSPLHFGNGTRLTVT.

This clonotype was picked up many times. The chain links TRBV7-3 to TRBJ2-1; D possibly matches TRBD1 or TRBD2 (6 bases each). CDR1 is SGHTA, CDR2 FQGTGA, per germline. V was clipped by 5 bases and J by 10 bases, with 18 bases between them. The length of the CDR3 is 14 residues. The CDR3 reads CASSAVGGRGEQFF. As DNA, the CDR3 is TGTGCCAGCAGCGCGGTCGGGGGCCGGGGAGAGCAGTTCTTC.

This clonotype was recorded at least ten times. This rearrangement joins TRBV7-2 to TRBJ1-5; 11 bases line up with TRBD1. This CDR3 region has 16 residues. The ends lost 8 bases at V and 0 bases at J; junction bases unmatched: 6. Germline values: CDR1 SGHTA, CDR2 FQGNSA. In DNA, the CDR3 is TGTGCCAGCGTGGACAGGGGGCACGGTAGCAATCAGCCCCAGCATTTT. It is translated as CASVDRGHGSNQPQHF.